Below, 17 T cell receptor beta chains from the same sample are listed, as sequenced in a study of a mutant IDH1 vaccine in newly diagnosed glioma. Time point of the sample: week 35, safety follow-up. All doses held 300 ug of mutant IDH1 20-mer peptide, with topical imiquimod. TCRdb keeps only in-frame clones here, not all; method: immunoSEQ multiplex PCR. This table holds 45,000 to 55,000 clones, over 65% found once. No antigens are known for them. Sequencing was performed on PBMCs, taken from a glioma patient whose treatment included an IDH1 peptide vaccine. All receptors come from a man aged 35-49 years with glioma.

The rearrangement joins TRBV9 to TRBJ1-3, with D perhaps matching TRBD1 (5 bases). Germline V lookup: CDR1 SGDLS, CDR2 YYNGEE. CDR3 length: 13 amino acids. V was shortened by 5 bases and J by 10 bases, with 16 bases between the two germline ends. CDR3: CASRYRDSGTIYF. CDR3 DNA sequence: TGTGCCAGCAGGTACCGGGACTCCGGGACCATATATTTT. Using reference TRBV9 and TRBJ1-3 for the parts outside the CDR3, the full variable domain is DSGVTQTPKHLITATGQRVTLRCSPRSGDLSVYWYQQSLDQGLQFLIQYYNGEERAKGNILERFSAQQFPDLHSELNLSSLELGDSALYFCASRYRDSGTIYFGEGSWLTVV.

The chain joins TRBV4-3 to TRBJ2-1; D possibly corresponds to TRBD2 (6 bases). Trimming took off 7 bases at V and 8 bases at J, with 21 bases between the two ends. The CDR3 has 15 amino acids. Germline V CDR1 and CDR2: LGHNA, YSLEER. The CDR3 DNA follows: TGCGCCAGCAACACCGACTCAACTAGCAGGGATGAGCAGTTCTTC. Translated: CASNTDSTSRDEQFF.

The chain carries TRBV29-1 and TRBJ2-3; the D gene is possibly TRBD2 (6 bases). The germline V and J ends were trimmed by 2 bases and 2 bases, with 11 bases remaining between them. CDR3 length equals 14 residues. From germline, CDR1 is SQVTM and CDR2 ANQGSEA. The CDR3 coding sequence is TGCAGCGTTGAATGGAGGGCGTACACAGATACGCAGTATTTT. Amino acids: CSVEWRAYTDTQYF.

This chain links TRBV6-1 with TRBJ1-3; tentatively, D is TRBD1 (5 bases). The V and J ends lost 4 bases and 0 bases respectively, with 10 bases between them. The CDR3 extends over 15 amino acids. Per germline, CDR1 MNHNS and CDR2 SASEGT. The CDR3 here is CASSAQAFSGNTIYF. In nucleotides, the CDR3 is TGTGCCAGCAGTGCACAGGCGTTCTCTGGAAACACCATATATTTT.

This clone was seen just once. This CDR3 is CASSGAGFYNEQFF. DNA of the CDR3: TGTGCCAGCTCGGGGGCGGGGTTCTACAATGAGCAGTTCTTC. The rearrangement links TRBV18 to TRBJ2-1; D is possibly TRBD1 or TRBD2 (6 bases each). The CDR3 consists of 14 residues. Trimming pared 6 bases from V and 3 bases from J, leaving 12 bases between. Per germline, CDR1 KGHSH and CDR2 LQKENI. Full variable domain (outside the CDR3, taken from reference TRBV18 and TRBJ2-1): NAGVMQNPRHLVRRRGQEARLRCSPMKGHSHVYWYRQLPEEGLKFMVYLQKENIIDESGMPKERFSAEFPKEGPSILRIQQVVRGDSAAYFCASSGAGFYNEQFFGPGTRLTVL.

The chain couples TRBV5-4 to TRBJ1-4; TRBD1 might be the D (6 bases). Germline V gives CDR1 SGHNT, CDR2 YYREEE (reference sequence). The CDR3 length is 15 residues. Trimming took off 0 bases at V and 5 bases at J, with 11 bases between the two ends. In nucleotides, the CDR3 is TGTGCCAGCAGCTTGGATCAGGGGTTGAATGAAAAACTGTTTTTT. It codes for CASSLDQGLNEKLFF.

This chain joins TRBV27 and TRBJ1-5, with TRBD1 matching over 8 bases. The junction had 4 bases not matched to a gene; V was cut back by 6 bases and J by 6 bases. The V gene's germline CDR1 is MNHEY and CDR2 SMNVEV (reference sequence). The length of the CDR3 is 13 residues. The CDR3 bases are TGTGCCAGCAGGCACGACAGGGGTCAGCCCCAGCATTTT. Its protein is CASRHDRGQPQHF.

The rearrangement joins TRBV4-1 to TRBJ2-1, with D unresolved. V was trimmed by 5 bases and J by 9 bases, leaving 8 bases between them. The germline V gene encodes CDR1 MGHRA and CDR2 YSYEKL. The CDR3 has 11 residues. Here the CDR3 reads CASSTWIEQFF. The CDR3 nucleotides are TGCGCCAGCAGCACTTGGATTGAGCAGTTCTTC.

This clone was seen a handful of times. CDR3 sequence: CASSRQGVNYGYTF. The CDR3, as DNA: TGTGCCAGCAGTCGGCAAGGCGTTAACTATGGCTACACCTTC. The rearrangement joins TRBV6-1 to TRBJ1-2; D remains unclear. In germline, CDR1 is MNHNS, CDR2 SASEGT. The CDR3 length is 14 residues. Trimming removed 5 bases from V and 1 base from J, with 11 bases in between.

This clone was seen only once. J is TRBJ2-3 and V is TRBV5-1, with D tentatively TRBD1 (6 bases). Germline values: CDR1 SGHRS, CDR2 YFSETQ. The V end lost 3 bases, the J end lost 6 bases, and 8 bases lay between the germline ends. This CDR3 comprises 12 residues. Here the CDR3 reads CASSSDRDTQYF. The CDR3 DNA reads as TGCGCCAGCAGCTCCGACAGGGATACGCAGTATTTT.

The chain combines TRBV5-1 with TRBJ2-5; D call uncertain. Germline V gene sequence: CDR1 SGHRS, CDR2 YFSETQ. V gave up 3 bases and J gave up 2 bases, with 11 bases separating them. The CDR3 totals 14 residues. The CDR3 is CASSSARVQETQYF. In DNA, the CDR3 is TGCGCCAGCAGCTCAGCGCGCGTGCAAGAGACCCAGTACTTC.

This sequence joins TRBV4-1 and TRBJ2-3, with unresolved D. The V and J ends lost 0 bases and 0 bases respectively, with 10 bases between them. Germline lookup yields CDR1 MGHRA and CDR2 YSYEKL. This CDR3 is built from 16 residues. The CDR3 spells CASSQDQTMSTDTQYF. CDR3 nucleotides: TGCGCCAGCAGCCAAGATCAAACTATGAGCACAGATACGCAGTATTTT.

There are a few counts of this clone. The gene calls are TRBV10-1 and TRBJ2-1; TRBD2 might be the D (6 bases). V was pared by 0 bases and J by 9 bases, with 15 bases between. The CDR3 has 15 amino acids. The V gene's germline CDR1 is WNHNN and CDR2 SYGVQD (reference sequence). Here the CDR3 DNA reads TGCGCCAGCAGTGAGTCGGGTAGCGGCCTGGGTGAGCAGTTCTTC. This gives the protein CASSESGSGLGEQFF.

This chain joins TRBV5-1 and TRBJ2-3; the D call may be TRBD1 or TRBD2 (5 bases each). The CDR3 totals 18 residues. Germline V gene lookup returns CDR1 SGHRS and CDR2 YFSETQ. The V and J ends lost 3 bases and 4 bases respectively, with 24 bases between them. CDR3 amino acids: CASSWEPGPYARADTQYF. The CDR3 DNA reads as TGCGCCAGCAGCTGGGAGCCGGGACCTTATGCCCGAGCAGATACGCAGTATTTT.

CDR3 sequence (DNA): TGTGCCAGCAGCGGACACATGAACACTGAAGCTTTCTTT. Its protein is CASSGHMNTEAFF. The chain is built from TRBV7-9 and TRBJ1-1; D perhaps matches TRBD1 (5 bases). The V and J ends lost 5 bases and 0 bases respectively, with 7 bases between them. This CDR3 is 13 amino acids long. Germline CDR1 SEHNR, CDR2 FQNEAQ (reference sequence). Drawing the rest from reference TRBV7-9 and TRBJ1-1, the complete variable domain is DTGVSQNPRHKITKRGQNVTFRCDPISEHNRLYWYRQTLGQGPEFLTYFQNEAQLEKSRLLSDRFSAERPKGSFSTLEIQRTEQGDSAMYLCASSGHMNTEAFFGQGTRLTVV.

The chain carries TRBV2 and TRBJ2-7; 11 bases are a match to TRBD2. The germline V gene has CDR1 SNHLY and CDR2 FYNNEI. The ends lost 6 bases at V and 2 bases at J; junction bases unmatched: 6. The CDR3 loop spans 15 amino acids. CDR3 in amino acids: CASSDLGLAAYEQYF. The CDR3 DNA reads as TGTGCCAGCAGCGACCTGGGACTAGCGGCCTACGAGCAGTACTTC.

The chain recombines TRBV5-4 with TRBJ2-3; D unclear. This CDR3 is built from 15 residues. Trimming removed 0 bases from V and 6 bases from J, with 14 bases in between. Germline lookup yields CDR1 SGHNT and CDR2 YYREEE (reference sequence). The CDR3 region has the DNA TGTGCCAGCAGCTTGGCTGGTCCGTTTGAGGATACGCAGTATTTT. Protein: CASSLAGPFEDTQYF.